Following are 6 T cell receptor beta chains from one sample sequenced in a study of human T cells and chemical hapten exposure. Noted time point: healthy volunteer bleed at 2 weeks. Researchers extracted total RNA from unfractionated whole blood. MiXCR, run by TCRdb on the RACE reads, gives a single entry per CDR3 protein. The sample has around 130,000 distinct CDR3 sequences, 9% to 10% seen once; the top ten hold 1.5% to 2%. Sequenced input: whole blood. Source of these receptors: a male donor in good health. Some clones in this sample may be carry-over from other donors' samples.

This clonotype appeared a few times. This chain connects TRBV20-1 to TRBJ1-1; D uncertain. The CDR3 has 14 amino acids. Germline values: CDR1 DFQATT, CDR2 SNEGSKA (reference sequence). V was pared by 2 bases and J by 6 bases, with 16 bases between. Here the CDR3 DNA reads TGCAGTGCTAGATCCAGCGGGCGCGTGGCTGAAGCTTTCTTT. This encodes CSARSSGRVAEAFF.

This clonotype was seen ten or more times. This chain links TRBV7-9 with TRBJ1-4; D remains unclear. Per germline, CDR1 SEHNR and CDR2 FQNEAQ (reference sequence). CDR3 size: 13 residues. The V end lost 2 bases, the J end lost 6 bases, and 7 bases lay between the germline ends. The CDR3 sequence: CASSLKRDEKLFF. The CDR3 nucleotides are TGTGCCAGCAGCTTAAAACGGGATGAAAAACTGTTTTTT. Complete variable domain (other parts from reference TRBV7-9 and TRBJ1-4): DTGVSQNPRHKITKRGQNVTFRCDPISEHNRLYWYRQTLGQGPEFLTYFQNEAQLEKSRLLSDRFSAERPKGSFSTLEIQRTEQGDSAMYLCASSLKRDEKLFFGSGTQLSVL.

This clonotype has just a few counts. The J gene is TRBJ1-5, the V gene TRBV20-1; D might be TRBD1 (5 bases). The V gene lost 2 bases and the J gene lost 8 bases, with 28 bases spanning the gap. CDR3 length: 18 amino acids. Germline-derived CDR1 and CDR2 are DFQATT and SNEGSKA (reference sequence). The CDR3 nucleotides read TGCAGTGCTAGACCATACGCCCAGGGAGGAGATAGCGGGGAGCCCCAGCATTTT. Amino acids: CSARPYAQGGDSGEPQHF.

This clonotype was counted many times. The chain links TRBV5-1 to TRBJ2-1; 7 positions match TRBD2. The V and J ends lost 3 bases and 4 bases, in that order; junction bases with no gene match: 10. CDR3 length: 16 residues. Germline lookup yields CDR1 SGHRS and CDR2 YFSETQ. CDR3 loop: CASSWETSTFYNEQFF. The CDR3 region has the DNA TGCGCCAGCAGCTGGGAGACTAGCACCTTTTACAATGAGCAGTTCTTC.

This clonotype was detected many times. The chain recombines TRBV18 with TRBJ2-3, with D unresolved. Germline CDR1 is KGHSH and CDR2 is LQKENI. Trimming removed 6 bases at V and 0 bases at J, with 7 bases between. CDR3 length: 13 amino acids. The CDR3 loop reads CASSAESTDTQYF. In DNA, the CDR3 is TGTGCCAGCTCCGCCGAAAGCACAGATACGCAGTATTTT.

This clonotype was counted ten times or more. The gene calls are TRBV5-1 and TRBJ2-4; no firm D call. V shed 4 bases and J shed 2 bases, with 10 bases lying between them. Per germline, CDR1 SGHRS and CDR2 YFSETQ. The CDR3 length is 14 residues. CDR3 nucleotide sequence: TGCGCCAGCAGCGCGGAGCCTCCCAAAAACATTCAGTACTTC. Translating gives CASSAEPPKNIQYF.